One and the same sample provided the 14 T cell receptor beta chains below, sequenced in a study of T cell repertoires in cytomegalovirus infection. TCRdb re-called the reads with MiXCR, one entry per CDR3 protein. Of about 740,000 distinct CDR3 sequences listed, 35% to 45% were seen once; the top ten hold around 3%. The sample was PBMCs. The source of these receptors is a human donor in good health (CMV status not recorded). Some clones in this sample may be carry-over from other donors' samples.

Many counts were recorded for this clonotype. The gene calls are TRBV24-1 and TRBJ1-5, with 10 nucleotides matching TRBD1. Germline V lookup: CDR1 KGHDR, CDR2 SFDVKD. V was pared by 4 bases and J by 2 bases, with 4 bases of the junction left unmatched. There are 16 residues in the CDR3. CDR3 amino acids: CATSDPGTGGNQPQHF. DNA of the CDR3: TGTGCCACCAGTGACCCGGGGACAGGGGGCAATCAGCCCCAGCATTTT.

This chain links TRBV5-6 with TRBJ2-7; D gene uncertain. Trimming took off 1 base at V and 4 bases at J, with 15 bases between the two ends. The CDR3 is made up of 15 amino acids. CDR1 is SGHDT and CDR2 is YYEEEE in the germline V gene. The CDR3 protein is CASSLRSQVPYEQYF. In DNA form, the CDR3 reads TGTGCCAGCAGCTTGAGGTCTCAGGTACCTTACGAGCAGTACTTC. Drawing the rest from reference TRBV5-6 and TRBJ2-7, the complete variable domain is DAGVTQSPTHLIKTRGQQVTLRCSPKSGHDTVSWYQQALGQGPQFIFQYYEEEERQRGNFPDRFSGHQFPNYSSELNVNALLLGDSALYLCASSLRSQVPYEQYFGPGTRLTVT.

This chain links TRBV14 with TRBJ1-1; 10 bases line up with TRBD1. The CDR3 length is 18 residues. Losses at the gene ends were 3 bases for V and 0 bases for J; bases not matched to a gene: 10. Germline V lookup: CDR1 SGHDN, CDR2 FVKESK. The CDR3 sequence is CASSHLTGGWLMNTEAFF. Written as DNA, the CDR3 is TGTGCCAGCAGCCACTTGACAGGGGGCTGGCTCATGAACACTGAAGCTTTCTTT.

V and J are TRBV7-2 and TRBJ1-2; a weak D match, TRBD1 (6 bases). This CDR3 spans 15 amino acids. The V gene lost 2 bases and the J gene lost 6 bases, with 16 bases spanning the gap. CDR1 is SGHTA, CDR2 FQGNSA, per germline. The CDR3 nucleotides read TGTGCCAGCAGCTTACAATCAGGGGCGAACGATGGCTACACCTTC. Translating it yields CASSLQSGANDGYTF.

This clonotype was seen ten or more times. The chain employs TRBV7-2 and TRBJ1-2, with a weak D call TRBD1 (5 bases). V lost 1 base to trimming and J lost 8 bases, with 14 bases between them. Germline V gene sequence: CDR1 SGHTA, CDR2 FQGNSA. CDR3 length: 14 residues. The CDR3 DNA reads TGTGCCAGCAGCTTAGGGGGCCGGGCGCGGGGCTACACCTTC. This translates into CASSLGGRARGYTF.

This chain connects TRBV11-2 to TRBJ2-7; the D is unclear. V lost 1 base, J lost 5 bases, and 9 bases lay in between. Germline CDR1 is SGHAT and CDR2 is FQNNGV. The CDR3 contains 13 residues. The CDR3: CASSLGLDHEQYF. The CDR3 DNA follows: TGTGCCAGCAGCTTAGGTTTAGACCACGAGCAGTACTTC.

This clonotype was seen only a few times. The rearrangement links TRBV6-1 to TRBJ1-5; tentatively, D is TRBD1 (5 bases). V lost 4 bases to trimming and J lost 0 bases, with 10 bases between them. The germline gives CDR1 MNHNS, CDR2 SASEGT. The CDR3 extends over 15 amino acids. For the CDR3, the DNA is TGTGCCAGCAGTGTGCGGGGGTATAGCAATCAGCCCCAGCATTTT. Protein product: CASSVRGYSNQPQHF.

This clonotype was observed a few times. V gene TRBV28 combines with J gene TRBJ1-5; no reliable D call. Germline CDR1 is MDHEN and CDR2 is SYDVKM. The CDR3 is 13 residues long. V was pared by 7 bases and J by 3 bases, with 10 bases between. The CDR3 DNA reads TGTGCCAGCATGGGGTTCGACAATCAGCCCCAGCATTTT. Protein: CASMGFDNQPQHF.

The table lists this clonotype with a few counts. The rearrangement links TRBV12-3 or TRBV12-4 to TRBJ1-3; D might be TRBD1 (5 bases). V lost 3 bases and J 3 bases, leaving 9 bases between the germline ends. The CDR3 is 14 amino acids. The chain's CDR3 is CASSLAQGGNTIYF. The CDR3 nucleotides read TGTGCCAGCAGTTTGGCGCAGGGTGGAAACACCATATATTTT.

The chain carries TRBV7-8 and TRBJ2-1; 9 bases are shared with TRBD2. CDR1 and CDR2 from the germline V gene are SGHVS and FQNEAQ. The trim removed 5 bases at V and 5 bases at J, leaving 13 bases unmatched. The CDR3 sequence is 17 residues long. The CDR3 here is CASSRGVASGVDNEQFF. DNA for the CDR3: TGTGCCAGCAGCCGTGGGGTTGCTAGCGGGGTAGACAATGAGCAGTTCTTC.

The chain recombines TRBV6-6 with TRBJ2-1, with TRBD1 matching over 10 bases. The CDR3 sequence is 19 residues long. CDR1 and CDR2 from the germline V gene are MNHNY and SVGAGI (reference sequence). V gave up 2 bases and J gave up 3 bases; unmatched junction bases: 13. This CDR3 is CASSYIYPGTGDFYNEQFF. CDR3 sequence (DNA): TGTGCCAGCAGTTACATATATCCGGGGACAGGGGATTTCTACAATGAGCAGTTCTTC.

V gene TRBV20-1 combines with J gene TRBJ2-4; no definite D call. V was shortened by 3 bases and J by 3 bases, with 9 bases between the two germline ends. The CDR3 totals 13 residues. Germline values: CDR1 DFQATT, CDR2 SNEGSKA (reference sequence). The CDR3, as DNA: TGCAGTGCTAGGGTTGAGGACAAAAACATTCAGTACTTC. The encoded protein is CSARVEDKNIQYF.

CDR3 sequence (DNA): TGTGCCAGCAGCTTAGTCCAGGGGTCCGGTTCACCCCTCCACTTT. It is translated as CASSLVQGSGSPLHF. The chain couples TRBV7-2 to TRBJ1-6; weak D call: TRBD1 (6 bases). The CDR3 sequence is 15 residues long. Deletions cut 1 base from V and 9 bases from J, with 13 bases between. Per the germline V gene, CDR1 is SGHTA and CDR2 is FQGNSA.

This chain joins TRBV6-6 and TRBJ1-3; the D is unclear. Germline CDR1 is MNHNY and CDR2 is SVGAGI (reference sequence). The CDR3 covers 15 residues. V was trimmed by 5 bases and J by 2 bases, leaving 13 bases between them. CDR3 region: CASSDVAHTGNTIYF. In nucleotides, the CDR3 is TGTGCCAGCAGTGATGTGGCACACACTGGAAACACCATATATTTT.